Below are 20 T cell receptor beta chains sequenced from a single sample in a study of T cell responses to AZD1222 COVID-19 vaccine. Libraries were prepared by immunoSEQ multiplex PCR; TCRdb keeps only in-frame clonotypes and omits some of them. The profile shows 120,000 to 150,000 clones, 70% to 90% of them singletons. The source material was peripheral blood, sampled on day 0 of AZD1222 vaccination. The receptors were sampled from an adult in good health.

The V gene is TRBV7-9, the J gene TRBJ1-1; the D is unclear. V lost 2 bases and J lost 1, with 17 bases in between. The CDR3 has 17 amino acids. The germline CDR1 and CDR2 sequences are SEHNR and FQNEAQ (reference sequence). The CDR3 nucleotides are TGTGCCAGCAGCTTAACCCCGGTGGTCCAGGCGAACACTGAAGCTTTCTTT. Protein: CASSLTPVVQANTEAFF.

This CDR3 reads CATSDSPRGTVTGELFF. DNA of the CDR3: TGTGCCACCAGTGATTCCCCCAGAGGGACGGTCACCGGGGAGCTGTTTTTT. The chain links TRBV24-1 to TRBJ2-2; D is possibly TRBD1 or TRBD2 (5 bases each). This CDR3 spans 17 amino acids. Per the germline V gene, CDR1 is KGHDR and CDR2 is SFDVKD. V lost 2 bases and J lost 4, with 16 bases in between.

The V gene is TRBV29-1, the J gene TRBJ1-1; 7 bases agree with TRBD1. Looked up from germline, CDR1 is SQVTM and CDR2 is ANQGSEA. V shed 5 bases and J 3 bases; nucleotides not matched to a gene: 6. The CDR3 extends over 13 amino acids. The CDR3 protein is CSVRDSGDTEAFF. CDR3 bases: TGCAGCGTTCGGGACAGTGGAGACACTGAAGCTTTCTTT.

The chain has TRBV7-9 and TRBJ2-1; 7 nucleotides line up with TRBD2. The V gene's germline CDR1 is SEHNR and CDR2 FQNEAQ (reference sequence). Trimming at V came to 1 base and at J to 7 bases, leaving 4 bases not matched to a gene. The CDR3 totals 14 residues. CDR3 region: CASSLVGGANEQFF. The CDR3 DNA is TGTGCCAGCAGCTTAGTGGGAGGGGCGAATGAGCAGTTCTTC.

The chain carries TRBV18 and TRBJ1-2; D uncertain. CDR1 and CDR2 (germline): KGHSH, LQKENI. Trimming took off 3 bases at V and 2 bases at J, with 7 bases between the two ends. The CDR3 covers 13 residues. The CDR3 DNA sequence: TGTGCCAGCTCACCCTCCCTGAACTATGGCTACACCTTC. This codes for CASSPSLNYGYTF. Full variable domain (outside the CDR3, taken from reference TRBV18 and TRBJ1-2): NAGVMQNPRHLVRRRGQEARLRCSPMKGHSHVYWYRQLPEEGLKFMVYLQKENIIDESGMPKERFSAEFPKEGPSILRIQQVVRGDSAAYFCASSPSLNYGYTFGSGTRLTVV.

This chain joins TRBV19 and TRBJ1-2; D call uncertain. Germline values: CDR1 LNHDA, CDR2 SQIVND (reference sequence). The CDR3 sequence is 15 residues long. Trimming cost V 1 base and J 2 bases, with 11 bases left between them. CDR3 DNA: TGTGCCAGTAGTATAGGCTCAAGACTCAACTATGGCTACACCTTC. This translates into CASSIGSRLNYGYTF.

This chain links TRBV10-3 with TRBJ1-2; 8 nucleotides align to TRBD1. The CDR3 covers 13 residues. Losses at the gene ends were 6 bases for V and 4 bases for J; bases not matched to a gene: 4. CDR1 is ENHRY and CDR2 is SYGVKD in the germline V gene. Here the CDR3 reads CAIRTGALYGYTF. DNA for the CDR3: TGTGCCATCAGGACAGGGGCCCTCTATGGCTACACCTTC.

This chain connects TRBV4-1 to TRBJ2-7; 8 bases are a match to TRBD1. Trimming removed 5 bases from V and 5 bases from J; junction bases left unmatched: 11. Germline loops: CDR1 MGHRA, CDR2 YSYEKL. The CDR3 contains 15 residues. The CDR3 DNA is TGCGCCAGCAGCTACCGGACAGGGACGAGCCACGAGCAGTACTTC. Residues: CASSYRTGTSHEQYF.

The table lists this clone with a few counts. The genes are TRBV7-9 and TRBJ1-1, with TRBD1 matching over 7 bases. The germline gives CDR1 SEHNR, CDR2 FQNEAQ (reference sequence). Germline trimming cut 5 bases from V and 2 bases from J; bases unmatched to any gene: 5. The CDR3 sequence is 14 residues long. This CDR3 is CASSPGQTNTEAFF. CDR3 nucleotide sequence: TGTGCCAGCAGCCCGGGACAGACTAACACTGAAGCTTTCTTT.

This chain uses TRBV19 with TRBJ1-2; the D is unclear. Trimming cost V 3 bases and J 1 base, with 18 bases left between them. The germline V gene has CDR1 LNHDA and CDR2 SQIVND (reference sequence). The CDR3 runs 17 residues. The CDR3 nucleotides read TGTGCCAGTAGTATGCGTCAGGTGCTTTCGAGTAACTATGGCTACACCTTC. It codes for CASSMRQVLSSNYGYTF.

V gene TRBV7-2 combines with J gene TRBJ2-5, with D perhaps assigned TRBD1 or TRBD2 (5 bases each). The CDR3 contains 12 residues. Germline-derived CDR1 and CDR2 are SGHTA and FQGNSA. Trimming left V 5 bases short and J 5 bases short, with 9 bases between. CDR3 nucleotides: TGTGCCAGCAGCGGGGGATTGGAGACCCAGTACTTC. This sequence encodes CASSGGLETQYF.

This clone was recorded a few times. V and J are TRBV5-1 and TRBJ1-2, with unresolved D. Trimming removed 0 bases from V and 7 bases from J, with 16 bases in between. Germline-derived CDR1 and CDR2 are SGHRS and YFSETQ. The CDR3 contains 15 residues. The CDR3: CASSLERGRIGGYTF. The DNA for the CDR3 is TGCGCCAGCAGCTTGGAGAGAGGCAGGATCGGTGGCTACACCTTC.

The chain is built from TRBV1 and TRBJ2-1; the table's D gene call, TRBD2, was not cross checked with the DNA. TRBV1 is a pseudogene segment. This CDR3 is built from 21 residues. The CDR3 spells CTSSQKLPSGSFVSLYNEQFF. In DNA form, the CDR3 reads TGCACCAGCAGCCAGAAGCTACCTAGCGGGAGTTTTGTATCGTTGTACAATGAGCAGTTCTTC.

The genes are TRBV24-1 and TRBJ2-7, with TRBD2 matching over 11 bases. After removal of 2 bases from V and 0 bases from J, the junction contained 2 bases not matched to a gene. Germline assignment: CDR1 KGHDR and CDR2 SFDVKD. CDR3 length: 16 residues. As DNA, the CDR3 is TGTGCCACCAGTGATTCGGGACTAGCGGTCTCCTACGAGCAGTACTTC. This translates into CATSDSGLAVSYEQYF.

V usage is TRBV30 and J usage is TRBJ2-1; D possibly matches TRBD1 or TRBD2 (6 bases each). The CDR3 consists of 13 residues. Trimming pared 1 base from V and 8 bases from J, leaving 12 bases between. Germline assignment: CDR1 GTSNPN and CDR2 SVGIG (reference sequence). CDR3 nucleotides: TGTGCCTGGAGTGGAGGGGGGCGCCATGAGCAGTTCTTC. The encoded protein is CAWSGGGRHEQFF.

The J gene is TRBJ2-1, the V gene TRBV4-2; 10 bases match TRBD2. The germline gives CDR1 LGHNA, CDR2 YNFKEQ. V was pared by 0 bases and J by 8 bases, with 13 bases of the junction left unmatched. This CDR3 has 18 amino acids. The CDR3 spells CASSQDPPGAGGRHEQFF. In nucleotides, the CDR3 is TGTGCCAGCAGCCAAGATCCCCCAGGAGCGGGAGGGCGCCATGAGCAGTTCTTC.

The CDR3 DNA reads as TGTGCCAGCAGCCCACCTGGCGGCAACAATCAGCCCCAGCATTTT. Translated: CASSPPGGNNQPQHF. V and J are TRBV28 and TRBJ1-5; D gene ambiguous. CDR1 is MDHEN, CDR2 SYDVKM, per germline. V was cut by 6 bases and J by 3 bases, with 15 bases left in between. This CDR3 contains 15 residues.

The chain has TRBV5-1 and TRBJ1-4; 9 nucleotides agree with TRBD1. The V gene end was trimmed by 3 bases and the J gene end by 7 bases; junction bases not matched to a gene: 4. This CDR3 is built from 14 residues. Germline CDR1 and CDR2: SGHRS and YFSETQ. The CDR3 spells CASSSDRGTEKLFF. Here the CDR3 DNA reads TGCGCCAGCAGCTCCGACAGGGGGACTGAAAAACTGTTTTTT.

The chain joins TRBV9 to TRBJ2-3; D gene uncertain. The CDR3 runs 12 residues. Trimming pared 3 bases from V and 2 bases from J, leaving 4 bases between. The germline CDR1 and CDR2 sequences are SGDLS and YYNGEE. The CDR3 here is CASSAYTDTQYF. CDR3 sequence (DNA): TGTGCCAGCAGCGCCTACACAGATACGCAGTATTTT.

This sequence joins TRBV5-1 and TRBJ2-7; no definite D call. V was cut by 2 bases and J by 5 bases, with 14 bases left in between. CDR3 length: 14 residues. Germline CDR1 reads SGHRS; CDR2 reads YFSETQ. In nucleotides, the CDR3 is TGCGCCAGCAGCTTCTCCTCCGGGTGGGACGAGCAGTACTTC. This encodes CASSFSSGWDEQYF. Complete variable domain (other parts from reference TRBV5-1 and TRBJ2-7): KAGVTQTPRYLIKTRGQQVTLSCSPISGHRSVSWYQQTPGQGLQFLFEYFSETQRNKGNFPGRFSGRQFSNSRSEMNVSTLELGDSALYLCASSFSSGWDEQYFGPGTRLTVT.